One and the same sample provided the 22 T cell receptor beta chains below, sequenced in a study of somatic mutations in cytotoxic T cells in rheumatoid arthritis. Data came from immunoSEQ multiplex PCR; TCRdb stores just in-frame clones and leaves some out. The data show approximately 12,000 clones, with 74% seen just once and 9% to 10% held by the top ten. Sequenced: CD8+ T cells sorted from blood. These receptors were taken from a man in his 70s in good health.

This chain joins TRBV11-2 and TRBJ1-4; D unclear. Germline V CDR1 and CDR2: SGHAT, FQNNGV. Trimming pared 6 bases from V and 8 bases from J, leaving 10 bases between. This CDR3 has 12 residues. CDR3 sequence reads: CASSFSGEKLFF. In DNA form, the CDR3 reads TGTGCCAGCAGTTTCTCGGGCGAAAAACTGTTTTTT.

The chain uses TRBV19 and TRBJ2-1, with D hard to call. The CDR3 runs to 13 residues. Germline-derived CDR1 and CDR2 are LNHDA and SQIVND (reference sequence). Trimming took off 3 bases at V and 3 bases at J, with 6 bases between the two ends. CDR3 sequence (DNA): TGTGCCAGTAGTATGTGGGTCTACAATGAGCAGTTCTTC. It encodes CASSMWVYNEQFF.

V usage is TRBV7-9 and J usage is TRBJ2-1, with D possibly TRBD2 on 5 matching bases. Germline CDR1 reads SEHNR; CDR2 reads FQNEAQ (reference sequence). V was trimmed by 4 bases and J by 6 bases, leaving 13 bases between them. CDR3 size: 14 residues. The CDR3 DNA sequence: TGTGCCAGCAGCTCCCAAAGCGGACCCAATGAGCAGTTCTTC. Its protein product is CASSSQSGPNEQFF.

This clone was found once. The rearrangement uses TRBV6-5 and TRBJ2-7; no clear D. CDR3 length equals 12 residues. With 0 bases removed from V and 6 bases from J, the gap between germline ends came to 6 bases. Germline-derived CDR1 and CDR2 are MNHEY and SVGAGI. DNA for the CDR3: TGTGCCAGCAGTTACTCGGGGTCCGAGCAGTACTTC. Translated, it gives CASSYSGSEQYF.

This clone turned up a few times. The J gene is TRBJ1-1, the V gene TRBV29-1; D may be TRBD1 (5 bases). This CDR3 spans 13 amino acids. Germline V gene sequence: CDR1 SQVTM, CDR2 ANQGSEA. V was clipped by 3 bases and J by 5 bases, with 13 bases between them. CDR3 in amino acids: CSVDLEGRTEAFF. Here the CDR3 DNA reads TGCAGCGTTGATTTAGAGGGGAGGACTGAAGCTTTCTTT.

The rearrangement joins TRBV4-3 to TRBJ2-6, with 9 bases matching TRBD1. Germline values: CDR1 LGHNA, CDR2 YSLEER. This CDR3 contains 20 residues. V dropped 1 base and J dropped 0; count of bases not matched to a gene: 10. In DNA form, the CDR3 reads TGCGCCAGCAGCCAAGCCGGGACAGGGTTTTCCAGCTCTGGGGCCAACGTCCTGACTTTC. Its protein product is CASSQAGTGFSSSGANVLTF.

V and J are TRBV4-1 and TRBJ1-1, with D perhaps TRBD1 (5 bases). Looked up from germline, CDR1 is MGHRA and CDR2 is YSYEKL. The length of the CDR3 is 14 residues. Between the trimmed V and J ends, which lost 3 bases and 1 base, there was a span of 9 bases. The CDR3 spells CASSQGPGNTEAFF. CDR3 DNA: TGCGCCAGCAGCCAGGGGCCAGGGAACACTGAAGCTTTCTTT.

This sequence joins TRBV6-5 and TRBJ1-6, with D perhaps TRBD1 (5 bases). V was trimmed by 2 bases and J by 7 bases, leaving 12 bases between them. Germline-derived CDR1 and CDR2 are MNHEY and SVGAGI. This CDR3 spans 15 amino acids. This chain's CDR3 is CASSYEGPPNSPLHF. CDR3 DNA: TGTGCCAGCAGTTACGAGGGACCGCCCAATTCACCCCTCCACTTT.

J is TRBJ2-5 and V is TRBV13, with 7 bases identical to TRBD1. The J segment lost 5 bases and the V segment lost 3 bases, leaving 6 bases of the junction unmatched. Germline CDR1 PRHDT, CDR2 FYEKMQ (reference sequence). The CDR3 is 14 amino acids. The CDR3 sequence is CASSLSRGIETQYF. DNA for the CDR3: TGTGCCAGCAGCTTGAGCAGGGGGATCGAGACCCAGTACTTC.

The J gene is TRBJ2-3, the V gene TRBV5-1; 7 bases line up with TRBD2. CDR1 and CDR2 from the germline V gene are SGHRS and YFSETQ. The CDR3 runs to 15 residues. Trimming at V came to 0 bases and at J to 2 bases, leaving 3 bases not matched to a gene. The CDR3 region is CASSLGLAVTDTQYF. The CDR3 DNA reads TGCGCCAGCAGCTTGGGTCTAGCGGTCACAGATACGCAGTATTTT.

This chain links TRBV9 with TRBJ2-3, with D unclear. This CDR3 has 16 residues. The germline V and J ends were trimmed by 0 bases and 5 bases, with 16 bases remaining between them. Germline V gene sequence: CDR1 SGDLS, CDR2 YYNGEE. The CDR3: CASSVDWGTKGDTQYF. The CDR3, as DNA: TGTGCCAGCAGCGTAGATTGGGGAACAAAGGGAGATACGCAGTATTTT.

V usage is TRBV9 and J usage is TRBJ2-3; D gene ambiguous. The CDR3 has 13 amino acids. Germline CDR1 is SGDLS and CDR2 is YYNGEE. Trimming left V 4 bases short and J 6 bases short, with 12 bases between. CDR3 in DNA: TGTGCCAGCAGCACCCGAGACCCCGATACGCAGTATTTT. Translated, it gives CASSTRDPDTQYF.

The chain recombines TRBV27 with TRBJ2-5; 8 bases agree with TRBD2. The CDR3 runs to 15 residues. Germline V gene data show CDR1 as MNHEY and CDR2 as SMNVEV (reference sequence). V was pared by 5 bases and J by 0 bases, with 5 bases of the junction left unmatched. The CDR3 DNA sequence: TGTGCCAGCAGTCTACGGGGGGGACACCAAGAGACCCAGTACTTC. It yields the protein CASSLRGGHQETQYF.

This chain joins TRBV27 and TRBJ2-3; D gene uncertain. Germline V gene lookup returns CDR1 MNHEY and CDR2 SMNVEV (reference sequence). V lost 1 base and J 5 bases, leaving 4 bases between the germline ends. The CDR3 is 12 residues long. The CDR3 sequence: CASSLFGDTQYF. The CDR3 DNA sequence: TGTGCCAGCAGTTTATTCGGAGATACGCAGTATTTT.

The chain couples TRBV28 to TRBJ2-3; no reliable D call. The CDR3 is 12 amino acids. The V end was cut by 2 bases, the J end by 1 base, with 1 base between. CDR1 MDHEN and CDR2 SYDVKM come from the germline V gene. CDR3 region: CASSLGTDTQYF. DNA of the CDR3: TGTGCCAGCAGTTTAGGCACAGATACGCAGTATTTT. Full variable domain (missing parts from reference TRBV28 and TRBJ2-3): DVKVTQSSRYLVKRTGEKVFLECVQDMDHENMFWYRQDPGLGLRLIYFSYDVKMKEKGDIPEGYSVSREKKERFSLILESASTNQTSMYLCASSLGTDTQYFGPGTRLTVL.

The chain joins TRBV13 to TRBJ2-7; TRBD2 agrees at 7 bases. The CDR3 is made up of 14 amino acids. The germline gives CDR1 PRHDT, CDR2 FYEKMQ (reference sequence). V dropped 5 bases and J dropped 2; count of bases not matched to a gene: 6. The CDR3 DNA follows: TGTGCCAGCAGCCTAGCGGCCACCACCTACGAGCAGTACTTC. Translation gives CASSLAATTYEQYF.

This chain connects TRBV7-2 to TRBJ1-2, with a possible D match to TRBD1 (6 bases). The germline V and J ends were trimmed by 6 bases and 1 base, with 12 bases remaining between them. The CDR3 is 14 residues long. Germline CDR1 SGHTA, CDR2 FQGNSA. This CDR3 reads CASSPDSGNYGYTF. The DNA for the CDR3 is TGTGCCAGCAGTCCGGACAGTGGTAACTATGGCTACACCTTC.

The chain has TRBV30 and TRBJ1-2; no reliable D call. V lost 1 base and J lost 8, with 17 bases in between. The CDR3 is made up of 14 amino acids. Germline V gene sequence: CDR1 GTSNPN, CDR2 SVGIG (reference sequence). CDR3 protein: CAWSGPDASGGYTF. The CDR3 DNA follows: TGTGCCTGGAGTGGGCCGGACGCGTCTGGGGGCTACACCTTC.

The rearrangement links TRBV7-8 to TRBJ2-3; D unresolved. Germline V gene data show CDR1 as SGHVS and CDR2 as FQNEAQ. The germline V and J ends were trimmed by 0 bases and 0 bases, with 1 base remaining between them. The CDR3 totals 13 residues. The DNA of the CDR3 is TGTGCCAGCAGCTTAGCTAGCACAGATACGCAGTATTTT. Protein sequence: CASSLASTDTQYF.

This clone was observed a single time. V usage is TRBV13 and J usage is TRBJ1-2; tentative D call: TRBD1 (6 bases). V dropped 10 bases and J dropped 8 bases, with 20 bases sitting between them. The CDR3 has 13 residues. Germline CDR1 PRHDT, CDR2 FYEKMQ (reference sequence). The DNA of the CDR3 is TGTGCCACCCCACAGGGTACGGGGGGCGGCTACACCTTC. Translating gives CATPQGTGGGYTF.

This clone was recorded once. This chain connects TRBV30 to TRBJ2-3; 11 positions agree with TRBD1. Germline V gene lookup returns CDR1 GTSNPN and CDR2 SVGIG (reference sequence). After removal of 1 base from V and 5 bases from J, the junction contained 5 bases not matched to a gene. The CDR3 runs to 15 residues. The CDR3 region has the DNA TGTGCCTGGAGTGCCGGACAGGGGGCGCGAGATACGCAGTATTTT. Residues: CAWSAGQGARDTQYF.

J is TRBJ2-1 and V is TRBV9, with D perhaps given as TRBD1 or TRBD2 (5 bases each). CDR1 is SGDLS and CDR2 is YYNGEE in the germline V gene. V was clipped by 3 bases and J by 4 bases, with 11 bases between them. The CDR3 length is 14 residues. CDR3 sequence reads: CASSGRDAYNEQFF. The CDR3 nucleotides are TGTGCCAGCAGCGGCCGGGACGCATACAATGAGCAGTTCTTC.